This T cell receptor (beta chain) was retrieved from a study of control samples from healthy donors and cancer patients. The CDR3 runs to 13 residues. Per the germline V gene, CDR1 is GTSNPN and CDR2 is SVGIG (reference sequence). V shed 3 bases and J shed 4 bases, with 12 bases lying between them. Data came from immunoSEQ multiplex PCR; TCRdb stores just in-frame clones and leaves some out. The sample shows about 130,000 clones, about 92% of them seen only once. The sequenced material came from PBMCs. The origin of this receptor is an elderly man with head and neck cancer. The gene calls are TRBV30 and TRBJ1-2, with D possibly being TRBD1 (6 bases). CDR3 sequence: CAWSGQSLYGYTF. CDR3 sequence (DNA): TGTGCCTGGAGCGGACAGAGCCTCTATGGCTACACCTTC. Filled out from reference TRBV30 and TRBJ1-2, the complete variable domain reads SQTIHQWPATLVQPVGSPLSLECTVEGTSNPNLYWYRQAAGRGLQLLFYSVGIGQISSEVPQNLSASRPQDRQFILSSKKLLLSDSGFYLCAWSGQSLYGYTFGSGTRLTVV.